These 13 T cell receptor beta chains share one sample of origin, sequenced in a study of T cell repertoires in cytomegalovirus infection. TCRdb itself ran the reads through MiXCR, one entry per CDR3 protein. The table includes under 200,000 distinct CDR3 sequences, about 20% detected once. Their specific antigens are unknown. Sequences were derived from CD8+ T cells from cultured PBMCs, sampled from culture after CMV antigen stimulation. The receptor source for this set is a human donor in good health (CMV status not recorded). Some clones in this sample may be carry-over from other donors' samples.

V usage is TRBV6-2 or TRBV6-3 and J usage is TRBJ2-7; D possibly corresponds to TRBD1 (5 bases). V lost 2 bases, J lost 2 bases, and 7 bases lay in between. The CDR3 consists of 13 residues. Germline values: CDR1 MNHEY, CDR2 SVGEGT. CDR3 nucleotide sequence: TGTGCCAGCAGTTACGACAGAGCCTACGAGCAGTACTTC. Protein sequence: CASSYDRAYEQYF.

The chain employs TRBV12-3 or TRBV12-4 and TRBJ1-2; D unclear. This CDR3 is 12 amino acids long. V was shortened by 3 bases and J by 2 bases, with 4 bases between the two germline ends. The CDR3 reads CASSLENYGYTF. The CDR3 DNA is TGTGCCAGCAGTTTGGAGAACTATGGCTACACCTTC.

This clonotype appeared a few times. The chain employs TRBV12-3 or TRBV12-4 and TRBJ2-7; D not certain. V dropped 2 bases and J dropped 9 bases, with 14 bases sitting between them. The CDR3 runs to 13 residues. The CDR3 DNA reads as TGTGCCAGCAGTTTAACCATCCCCGGCGGGCAGTACTTC. The encoded protein is CASSLTIPGGQYF.

This sequence joins TRBV20-1 and TRBJ2-1, with D perhaps matching TRBD1 (6 bases). The V and J ends lost 1 base and 10 bases respectively, with 8 bases between them. This CDR3 is 11 amino acids long. The germline V gene encodes CDR1 DFQATT and CDR2 SNEGSKA (reference sequence). In DNA, the CDR3 is TGCAGTGCTAGAGGGGGGCTAGAGCAGTTCTTC. Protein sequence: CSARGGLEQFF.

This chain links TRBV19 with TRBJ2-1; no reliable D call. Trimming removed 10 bases at V and 9 bases at J, with 10 bases between. CDR1 and CDR2 from the germline V gene are LNHDA and SQIVND (reference sequence). This CDR3 contains 10 residues. This CDR3 is CATKNGEQFF. CDR3 coding DNA: TGTGCCACCAAAAACGGTGAGCAGTTCTTC.

The chain employs TRBV7-2 and TRBJ2-1, with 7 bases lining up with TRBD2. The CDR3 sequence is 14 residues long. The V and J ends lost 3 bases and 2 bases, in that order; junction bases with no gene match: 1. The germline CDR1 and CDR2 sequences are SGHTA and FQGNSA. The CDR3 DNA follows: TGTGCCAGCAGCTTCCGGGAGGCCTACAATGAGCAGTTCTTC. Translating it yields CASSFREAYNEQFF.

The chain has TRBV27 and TRBJ2-3; no definite D call. The length of the CDR3 is 12 residues. Germline V gene data show CDR1 as MNHEY and CDR2 as SMNVEV (reference sequence). V was clipped by 5 bases and J by 3 bases, with 6 bases between them. CDR3 sequence reads: CASSPQTDTQYF. The DNA for the CDR3 is TGTGCCAGCAGTCCTCAGACAGATACGCAGTATTTT.

The CDR3 is CATGTATYNEQFF. The CDR3 DNA is TGTGCCACCGGGACAGCCACCTACAATGAGCAGTTCTTC. The gene calls are TRBV11-1 and TRBJ2-1; 7 positions agree with TRBD1. This CDR3 spans 13 amino acids. The junction had 5 bases not matched to a gene; V was cut back by 10 bases and J by 2 bases. The germline gives CDR1 SGHAT, CDR2 FQDESV (reference sequence).

The chain carries TRBV7-2 and TRBJ1-2, with D perhaps TRBD1 (5 bases). CDR1 and CDR2 (germline): SGHTA, FQGNSA. The V and J ends lost 2 bases and 8 bases respectively, with 21 bases between them. This CDR3 comprises 16 residues. CDR3 amino acids: CASSLNRQPQPRGYTF. The CDR3 DNA reads TGTGCCAGCAGCTTAAATCGACAGCCCCAACCGCGAGGCTACACCTTC.

The V call is TRBV7-2, the J call TRBJ2-1; 10 bases agree with TRBD2. V gave up 2 bases and J gave up 2 bases; unmatched junction bases: 9. CDR1 is SGHTA and CDR2 is FQGNSA in the germline V gene. The CDR3 has 18 residues. The CDR3 sequence is CASSLLDLAGAPYNEQFF. Written as DNA, the CDR3 is TGTGCCAGCAGCTTATTAGATCTAGCGGGGGCACCCTACAATGAGCAGTTCTTC.

The chain recombines TRBV12-3 or TRBV12-4 with TRBJ2-4; D possibly uses TRBD1 or TRBD2 (6 bases each). V lost 6 bases to trimming and J lost 13 bases, with 16 bases between them. The CDR3 has 12 amino acids. Here the CDR3 reads CASSPTGAFQYF. For the CDR3, the DNA is TGTGCCAGCAGCCCTACGGGGGCCTTCCAGTACTTC.

This clonotype occurred a few times. Mismatch with germline at one junction end may stem from a read error. CDR3 coding DNA: TGTGCCAGCAGGGAAGAAACGGGACAGATATACAATGAGCAGTTCTTC. Residues: CASREETGQIYNEQFF. The rearrangement uses TRBV2 and TRBJ2-1; 7 nucleotides match TRBD1. The CDR3 spans 16 residues. Looked up from germline, CDR1 is SNHLY and CDR2 is FYNNEI.

The rearrangement uses TRBV7-4 and TRBJ1-2; a possible D gene is TRBD1 (5 bases). The ends were cut back, 1 base at V and 5 bases at J, with 11 bases in the middle. CDR3 size: 14 residues. In germline, CDR1 is SGHVT, CDR2 SQSDAQ. CDR3 protein: CASSLDRPGYGYTF. The CDR3 nucleotides read TGTGCCAGCAGCTTAGACAGGCCGGGGTATGGCTACACCTTC.